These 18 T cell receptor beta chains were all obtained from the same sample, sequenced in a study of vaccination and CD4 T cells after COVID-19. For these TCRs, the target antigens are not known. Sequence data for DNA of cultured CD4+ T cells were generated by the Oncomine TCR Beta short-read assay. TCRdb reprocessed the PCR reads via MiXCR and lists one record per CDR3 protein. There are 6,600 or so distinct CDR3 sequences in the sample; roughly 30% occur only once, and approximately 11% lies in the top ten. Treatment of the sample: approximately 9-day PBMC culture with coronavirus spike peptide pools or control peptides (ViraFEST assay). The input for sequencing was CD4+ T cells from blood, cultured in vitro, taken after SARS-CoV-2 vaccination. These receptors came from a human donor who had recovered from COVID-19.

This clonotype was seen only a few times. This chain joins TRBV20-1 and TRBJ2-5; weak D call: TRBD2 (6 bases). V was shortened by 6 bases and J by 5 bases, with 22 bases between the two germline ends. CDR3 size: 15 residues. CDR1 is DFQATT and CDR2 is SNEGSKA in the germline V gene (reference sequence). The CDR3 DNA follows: TGCAGTGCCACCTCGGGTGGGGGGTTTGTGGAGACCCAGTACTTC. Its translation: CSATSGGGFVETQYF.

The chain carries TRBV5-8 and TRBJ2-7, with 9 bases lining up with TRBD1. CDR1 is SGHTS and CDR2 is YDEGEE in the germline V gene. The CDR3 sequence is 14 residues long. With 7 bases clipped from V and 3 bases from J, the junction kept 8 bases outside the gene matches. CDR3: CASAAGTGIYEQYF. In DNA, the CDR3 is TGTGCCAGCGCCGCCGGGACAGGGATCTACGAGCAGTACTTC. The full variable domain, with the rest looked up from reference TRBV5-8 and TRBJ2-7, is EAGVTQSPTHLIKTRGQQATLRCSPISGHTSVYWYQQALGLGLQFLLWYDEGEERNRGNFPPRFSGRQFPNYSSELNVNALELEDSALYLCASAAGTGIYEQYFGPGTRLTVT.

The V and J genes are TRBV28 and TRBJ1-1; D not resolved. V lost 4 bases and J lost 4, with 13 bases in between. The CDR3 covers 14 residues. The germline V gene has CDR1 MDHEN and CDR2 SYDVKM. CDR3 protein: CASSSVGLSTEAFF. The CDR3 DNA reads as TGTGCCAGCAGTTCGGTGGGCTTAAGCACTGAAGCTTTCTTT.

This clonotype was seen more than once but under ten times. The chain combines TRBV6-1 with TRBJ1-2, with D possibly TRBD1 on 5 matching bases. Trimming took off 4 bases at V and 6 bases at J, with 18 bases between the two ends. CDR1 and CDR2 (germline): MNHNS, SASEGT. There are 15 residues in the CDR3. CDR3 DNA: TGTGCCAGCAGTGGGGGAGTGGGGGGGATCCATGGCTACACCTTC. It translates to CASSGGVGGIHGYTF.

The DNA of the CDR3 is TGTGCCAGCAGCAAGGAACTAGAAGGTGAGACCCAGTACTTC. Protein: CASSKELEGETQYF. The chain links TRBV21-1 to TRBJ2-5; the tabulated D call, TRBD2, remains unverified against the DNA. TRBV21-1 is recorded as a pseudogene. The CDR3 contains 14 residues.

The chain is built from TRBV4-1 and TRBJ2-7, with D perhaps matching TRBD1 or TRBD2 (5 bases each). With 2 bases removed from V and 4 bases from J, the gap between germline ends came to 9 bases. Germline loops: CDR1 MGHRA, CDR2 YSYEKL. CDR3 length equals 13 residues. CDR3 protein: CASSQQEGYEQYF. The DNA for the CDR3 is TGCGCCAGCAGCCAACAAGAGGGGTACGAGCAGTACTTC.

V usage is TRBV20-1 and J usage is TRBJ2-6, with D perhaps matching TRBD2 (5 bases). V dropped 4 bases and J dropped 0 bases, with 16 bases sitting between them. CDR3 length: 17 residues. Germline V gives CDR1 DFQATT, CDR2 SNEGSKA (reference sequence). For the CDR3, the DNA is TGCAGTGCTACCCCGGACTTCGCGTTCTCTGGGGCCAACGTCCTGACTTTC. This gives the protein CSATPDFAFSGANVLTF.

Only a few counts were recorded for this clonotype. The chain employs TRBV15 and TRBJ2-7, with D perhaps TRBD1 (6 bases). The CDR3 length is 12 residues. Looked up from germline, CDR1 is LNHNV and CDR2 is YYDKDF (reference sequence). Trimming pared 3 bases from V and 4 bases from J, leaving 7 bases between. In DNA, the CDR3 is TGTGCCACCAGCAGGGGGGCTTACGAGCAGTACTTC. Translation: CATSRGAYEQYF.

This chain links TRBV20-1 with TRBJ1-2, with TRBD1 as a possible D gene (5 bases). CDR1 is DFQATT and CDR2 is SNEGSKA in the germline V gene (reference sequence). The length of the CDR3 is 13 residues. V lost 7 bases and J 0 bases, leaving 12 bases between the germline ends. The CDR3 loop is CSVPGTTNYGYTF. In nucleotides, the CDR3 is TGCAGTGTACCCGGGACGACTAACTATGGCTACACCTTC.

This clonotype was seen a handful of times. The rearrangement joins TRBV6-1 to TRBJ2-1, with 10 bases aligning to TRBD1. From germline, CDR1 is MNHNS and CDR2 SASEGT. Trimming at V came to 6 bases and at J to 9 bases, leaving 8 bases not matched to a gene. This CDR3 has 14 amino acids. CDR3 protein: CASSGQGGGGEQFF. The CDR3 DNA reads TGTGCCAGCAGCGGACAGGGGGGTGGAGGTGAGCAGTTCTTC.

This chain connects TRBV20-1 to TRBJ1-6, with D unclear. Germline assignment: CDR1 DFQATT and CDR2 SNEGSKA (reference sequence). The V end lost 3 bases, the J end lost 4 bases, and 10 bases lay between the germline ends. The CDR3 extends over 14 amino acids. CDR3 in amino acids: CSASDRGYNSPLHF. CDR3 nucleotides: TGCAGTGCTAGTGACCGGGGTTATAATTCACCCCTCCACTTT.

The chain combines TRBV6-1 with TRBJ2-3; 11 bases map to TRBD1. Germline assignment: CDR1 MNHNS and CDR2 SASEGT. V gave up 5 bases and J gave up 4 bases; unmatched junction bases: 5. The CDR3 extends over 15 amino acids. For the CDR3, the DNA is TGTGCCAGCAGTACAGGACAGGGGGCTGCAGATACGCAGTATTTT. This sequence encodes CASSTGQGAADTQYF.

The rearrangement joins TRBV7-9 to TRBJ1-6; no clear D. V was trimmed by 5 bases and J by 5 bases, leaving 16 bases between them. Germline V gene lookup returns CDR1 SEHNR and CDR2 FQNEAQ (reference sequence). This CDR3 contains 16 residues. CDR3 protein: CASSQSPGLNNSPLHF. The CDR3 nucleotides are TGTGCCAGCAGCCAATCTCCAGGCCTTAATAATTCACCCCTCCACTTT.

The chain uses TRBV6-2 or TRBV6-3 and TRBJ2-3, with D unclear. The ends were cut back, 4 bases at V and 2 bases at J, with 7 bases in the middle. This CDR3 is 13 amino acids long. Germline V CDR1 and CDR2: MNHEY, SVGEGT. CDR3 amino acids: CASSWTNTDTQYF. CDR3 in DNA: TGTGCCAGCAGTTGGACGAACACAGATACGCAGTATTTT.

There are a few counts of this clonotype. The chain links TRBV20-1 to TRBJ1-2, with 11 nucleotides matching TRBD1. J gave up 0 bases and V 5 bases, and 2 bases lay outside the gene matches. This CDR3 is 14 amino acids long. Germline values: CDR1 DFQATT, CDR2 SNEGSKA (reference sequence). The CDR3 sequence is CSAGQGATNYGYTF. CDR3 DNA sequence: TGCAGTGCTGGACAGGGGGCAACTAACTATGGCTACACCTTC.

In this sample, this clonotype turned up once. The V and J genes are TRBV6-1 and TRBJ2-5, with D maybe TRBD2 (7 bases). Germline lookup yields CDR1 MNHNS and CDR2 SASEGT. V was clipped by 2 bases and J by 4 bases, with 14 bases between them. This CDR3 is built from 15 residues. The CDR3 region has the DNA TGTGCCAGCAGTGAATTGGGGGGGGGGCGAGAGACCCAGTACTTC. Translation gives CASSELGGGRETQYF.

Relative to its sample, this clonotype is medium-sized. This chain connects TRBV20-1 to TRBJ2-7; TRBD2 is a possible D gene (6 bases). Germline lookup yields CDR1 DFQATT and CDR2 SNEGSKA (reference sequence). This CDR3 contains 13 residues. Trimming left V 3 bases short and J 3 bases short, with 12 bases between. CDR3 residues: CSARGGIDYEQYF. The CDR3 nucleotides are TGCAGTGCTAGGGGCGGGATAGACTACGAGCAGTACTTC.

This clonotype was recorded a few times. CDR3 sequence: CASSSSGGATDTQYF. The CDR3 DNA reads as TGTGCCAGCAGCTCTAGCGGGGGGGCCACAGATACGCAGTATTTT. The V and J genes are TRBV7-9 and TRBJ2-3, with TRBD2 matching 12 bases. The J segment lost 2 bases and the V segment lost 4 bases, leaving 1 base of the junction unmatched. Germline V gene data show CDR1 as SEHNR and CDR2 as FQNEAQ (reference sequence). The CDR3 runs 15 residues.